Below are 26 T cell receptor beta chains sequenced from a single sample in a study of shared clonotypes between healthy human individuals. This table comes from immunoSEQ multiplex PCR, and its TCRdb copy is limited to in-frame clones, with some not included. The sample shows some 690,000 clones, 90% of them seen only once. The material sequenced was memory CD8+ T cells from PBMCs. Subset specified: CD45RO+ cells pooled with CCR7-negative TemRA cells. The receptor source for this set is a man between 18 and 35 years old in good health. Some clones in this sample may be carry-over from other donors' samples.

This chain connects TRBV19 to TRBJ2-7, with a weak D call TRBD1 (5 bases). The CDR3 contains 15 residues. Deletions cut 6 bases from V and 0 bases from J, with 15 bases between. The V gene's germline CDR1 is LNHDA and CDR2 SQIVND (reference sequence). CDR3 sequence (DNA): TGTGCCAGTAGACCCGGGCAGGGAAGCTCCTACGAGCAGTACTTC. Translating gives CASRPGQGSSYEQYF.

The chain combines TRBV27 with TRBJ1-1, with 7 bases fitting TRBD1. The V and J ends lost 6 bases and 5 bases, in that order; junction bases with no gene match: 3. The CDR3 runs 12 residues. Germline values: CDR1 MNHEY, CDR2 SMNVEV (reference sequence). The CDR3 loop is CASSQGVTEAFF. The CDR3 coding sequence is TGTGCCAGCAGCCAGGGGGTGACTGAAGCTTTCTTT.

For the CDR3, the DNA is TGCGCCAGCAGCCAAGAGAGGAACAGCGGGGGAGCTGGGGCCAACGTCCTGACTTTC. Translated: CASSQERNSGGAGANVLTF. The chain carries TRBV4-3 and TRBJ2-6, with 8 bases fitting TRBD2. Germline V lookup: CDR1 LGHNA, CDR2 YSLEER. V lost 0 bases to trimming and J lost 2 bases; unmatched junction nucleotides: 9. The CDR3 totals 19 residues.

The chain couples TRBV15 to TRBJ2-7; TRBD1 matches 9 bases. The germline CDR1 and CDR2 sequences are LNHNV and YYDKDF (reference sequence). The CDR3 is 15 residues long. V gave up 1 base and J gave up 5 bases; unmatched junction bases: 6. In DNA form, the CDR3 reads TGTGCCACCAGCAGAGGGGGGACAGGGATCGACGAGCAGTACTTC. It translates to CATSRGGTGIDEQYF.

V gene TRBV29-1 combines with J gene TRBJ2-1; D call uncertain. CDR1 and CDR2 (germline): SQVTM, ANQGSEA. This CDR3 comprises 14 residues. Trimming shortened V by 4 bases and J by 3 bases, and 13 bases separated the two germline ends. CDR3 bases: TGCAGCGTTGCTCTCGCAGACCGCTACAATGAGCAGTTCTTC. Translating it yields CSVALADRYNEQFF.

The chain joins TRBV27 to TRBJ2-1; D may be TRBD2 (5 bases). Trimming cost V 8 bases and J 0 bases, with 17 bases left between them. Germline loops: CDR1 MNHEY, CDR2 SMNVEV (reference sequence). The CDR3 is made up of 16 amino acids. Here the CDR3 reads CASLPPPGSSYNEQFF. The CDR3 DNA is TGTGCCAGCCTCCCCCCTCCGGGGAGCTCCTACAATGAGCAGTTCTTC.

V gene TRBV21-1 combines with J gene TRBJ2-7; the table gives TRBD2 as D, unverified against the DNA. TRBV21-1 is a known pseudogene. The CDR3 length is 16 residues. CDR3 region: CASSSPSGCLSYEQYF. DNA of the CDR3: TGTGCCAGCAGCTCGCCTAGCGGGTGCCTCTCCTACGAGCAGTACTTC.

The rearrangement links TRBV7-3 to TRBJ2-7; TRBD2 matches 11 bases. This CDR3 is built from 15 residues. Trimming cost V 1 base and J 5 bases; bases outside gene matches: 4. CDR1 SGHTA and CDR2 FQGTGA come from the germline V gene. CDR3 DNA sequence: TGTGCCAGCAGCTTAATAGCGGGAGGGTTCGACGAGCAGTACTTC. This translates into CASSLIAGGFDEQYF. The full variable domain, completed using reference TRBV7-3 and TRBJ2-7, is GAGVSQTPSNKVTEKGKYVELRCDPISGHTALYWYRQSLGQGPEFLIYFQGTGAADDSGLPNDRFFAVRPEGSVSTLKIQRTERGDSAVYLCASSLIAGGFDEQYFGPGTRLTVT.

This clone was picked up one time. V usage is TRBV27 and J usage is TRBJ1-1; tentative D call: TRBD1 (6 bases). CDR3 length equals 12 residues. Deletions cut 7 bases from V and 1 base from J, with 7 bases between. CDR1 and CDR2 from the germline V gene are MNHEY and SMNVEV (reference sequence). The CDR3 nucleotides are TGTGCCAGCAAGACAGGGAACACTGAAGCTTTCTTT. Its protein is CASKTGNTEAFF.

The CDR3 nucleotides are TGTGCCAGCAGTGCTCAAAGCAATCAGCCCCAGCATTTT. Translation: CASSAQSNQPQHF. The chain employs TRBV6-4 and TRBJ1-5; D is uncertain. This CDR3 is built from 13 residues. V was trimmed by 4 bases and J by 1 base, leaving 5 bases between them. Per germline, CDR1 MRHNA and CDR2 SNTAGT.

The gene calls are TRBV18 and TRBJ2-1, with 7 nucleotides matching TRBD2. The CDR3 consists of 16 residues. Unmatched junction bases numbered 12, after V lost 4 bases and J lost 6 bases. In germline, CDR1 is KGHSH, CDR2 LQKENI. The CDR3 bases are TGTGCCAGCTCACGAACTATGGCGGGAGAGCCCAATGAGCAGTTCTTC. Its protein is CASSRTMAGEPNEQFF. Using reference TRBV18 and TRBJ2-1 for the parts outside the CDR3, the full variable domain is NAGVMQNPRHLVRRRGQEARLRCSPMKGHSHVYWYRQLPEEGLKFMVYLQKENIIDESGMPKERFSAEFPKEGPSILRIQQVVRGDSAAYFCASSRTMAGEPNEQFFGPGTRLTVL.

The chain joins TRBV27 to TRBJ2-3, with TRBD2 matching 14 bases. V gave up 4 bases and J gave up 2 bases; unmatched junction bases: 8. The germline V gene has CDR1 MNHEY and CDR2 SMNVEV (reference sequence). The CDR3 runs to 18 residues. The DNA of the CDR3 is TGTGCCAGCAGTTCCAGAGGGACTAGCGGGAGTTTCACAGATACGCAGTATTTT. Protein sequence: CASSSRGTSGSFTDTQYF.

The sample holds a few counts of this clone. The chain employs TRBV19 and TRBJ1-1, with D tentatively TRBD1 (5 bases). V dropped 6 bases and J dropped 10 bases, with 12 bases sitting between them. Germline CDR1 and CDR2: LNHDA and SQIVND (reference sequence). The CDR3 is 11 amino acids. The CDR3 here is CASSLVGGAFF. The CDR3 nucleotides read TGTGCCAGTAGCCTCGTCGGGGGAGCTTTCTTT.

The chain employs TRBV4-2 and TRBJ1-4; D call uncertain. In germline, CDR1 is LGHNA, CDR2 YNFKEQ. V lost 0 bases to trimming and J lost 0 bases, with 2 bases between them. CDR3 length: 14 residues. The CDR3 is CASSQDSTNEKLFF. The CDR3 bases are TGTGCCAGCAGCCAAGATTCAACTAATGAAAAACTGTTTTTT.

The V and J genes are TRBV19 and TRBJ1-4, with 7 nucleotides matching TRBD1. The V and J ends lost 5 bases and 3 bases, in that order; junction bases with no gene match: 12. This CDR3 has 17 amino acids. Germline CDR1 and CDR2: LNHDA and SQIVND (reference sequence). In DNA form, the CDR3 reads TGTGCCAGTAGTGGAATCCCCGAGGGGGCGCCTAATGAAAAACTGTTTTTT. Translated: CASSGIPEGAPNEKLFF.

The chain joins TRBV6-5 to TRBJ1-1; D gene unclear. The CDR3 runs 13 residues. Trimming pared 3 bases from V and 7 bases from J, leaving 12 bases between. Germline V gene sequence: CDR1 MNHEY, CDR2 SVGAGI. For the CDR3, the DNA is TGTGCCAGCAGTTATCAAGGGTGGGGTGAAGCTTTCTTT. It codes for CASSYQGWGEAFF.

The chain links TRBV5-1 to TRBJ1-1; no clear D gene. CDR3 length: 15 amino acids. Germline assignment: CDR1 SGHRS and CDR2 YFSETQ. Trimming took off 0 bases at V and 2 bases at J, with 11 bases between the two ends. This CDR3 is CASSLGPRGNTEAFF. CDR3 DNA: TGCGCCAGCAGCTTGGGCCCTCGGGGAAACACTGAAGCTTTCTTT.

V usage is TRBV12-5 and J usage is TRBJ1-2; D ambiguous. CDR1 is LGHNT, CDR2 FRNRAP, per germline. The CDR3 loop spans 13 amino acids. V lost 6 bases and J 8 bases, leaving 16 bases between the germline ends. The CDR3 loop is CASGLVGARGYTF. The CDR3 nucleotides read TGTGCTAGTGGGTTAGTGGGCGCGCGGGGCTACACCTTC.

This CDR3 reads CASSNPNYEQYF. The CDR3, as DNA: TGTGCCAGCAGCAACCCAAACTACGAGCAGTACTTC. This sequence joins TRBV7-9 and TRBJ2-5; D remains ambiguous. The DNA end is a closer match to TRBJ2-7, so the J assignment may be wrong. The germline gives CDR1 SEHNR, CDR2 FQNEAQ (reference sequence). There are 12 residues in the CDR3.

The J gene is TRBJ1-6, the V gene TRBV6-5; D is unclear. V shed 5 bases and J shed 4 bases, with 6 bases lying between them. Germline V gene data show CDR1 as MNHEY and CDR2 as SVGAGI. The CDR3 has 13 amino acids. CDR3 amino acids: CASSREYNSPLHF. The CDR3, as DNA: TGTGCCAGCAGTCGGGAGTATAATTCACCCCTCCACTTT.

The chain employs TRBV6-6 and TRBJ1-1; D gene uncertain. Trimming cost V 5 bases and J 2 bases, with 15 bases left between them. This CDR3 has 15 residues. Germline-derived CDR1 and CDR2 are MNHNY and SVGAGI (reference sequence). The CDR3 nucleotides read TGTGCCAGCAGTCCCGGACCCCAACGCAACACTGAAGCTTTCTTT. It is translated as CASSPGPQRNTEAFF.

This clone has only a few counts. This chain uses TRBV29-1 with TRBJ2-1; 9 bases align to TRBD2. Germline V gene sequence: CDR1 SQVTM, CDR2 ANQGSEA. The J segment lost 3 bases and the V segment lost 4 bases, leaving 4 bases of the junction unmatched. CDR3 size: 14 residues. Here the CDR3 reads CSVVLAGRYNEQFF. The CDR3 coding sequence is TGCAGCGTTGTGCTAGCGGGACGCTACAATGAGCAGTTCTTC.

The chain employs TRBV6-6 and TRBJ1-1; D not certain. The germline gives CDR1 MNHNY, CDR2 SVGAGI (reference sequence). V lost 6 bases to trimming and J lost 7 bases, with 12 bases between them. This CDR3 has 12 residues. The CDR3 spells CASSPGLGEAFF. The CDR3 nucleotides read TGTGCCAGCAGCCCCGGTTTGGGTGAAGCTTTCTTT.

This clone occurred once. This sequence joins TRBV14 and TRBJ2-5, with TRBD2 identical over 16 bases. In germline, CDR1 is SGHDN, CDR2 FVKESK. The CDR3 extends over 18 amino acids. The V segment lost 9 bases and the J segment 0 bases; nucleotides outside the gene matches: 10. The CDR3 reads CARNAGTSGRGYQETQYF. Written as DNA, the CDR3 is TGTGCCAGGAACGCCGGGACTAGCGGGAGGGGGTACCAAGAGACCCAGTACTTC.

This clone was observed once. The chain combines TRBV10-3 with TRBJ2-7; 12 bases align to TRBD2. This CDR3 region has 16 residues. J gave up 4 bases and V 6 bases, and 10 bases lay outside the gene matches. From germline, CDR1 is ENHRY and CDR2 SYGVKD. DNA for the CDR3: TGTGCCATCAGACGACTAGCGGGAGAACGAGTTTACGAGCAGTACTTC. It is translated as CAIRRLAGERVYEQYF.

The rearrangement uses TRBV4-2 and TRBJ1-1; 8 bases line up with TRBD1. V was clipped by 1 base and J by 0 bases; unmatched bases: 4. The CDR3 covers 16 residues. The germline V gene encodes CDR1 LGHNA and CDR2 YNFKEQ. This chain's CDR3 is CASSQGQGLVNTEAFF. The DNA of the CDR3 is TGTGCCAGCAGCCAAGGACAGGGGCTCGTGAACACTGAAGCTTTCTTT.